This T cell receptor (beta chain) was obtained from a study of blood T cells in healthy people across ages. Then a second PCR, running roughly 7 to 11 cycles, was carried out with a sample-barcoded 5' primer and a J-beta primer mix. TCRdb analysed the 5' RACE reads with MiXCR anew, one entry per CDR3 protein. The data hold roughly 800,000 distinct CDR3 sequences, with roughly 64% observed a single time. V lost 0 bases, J lost 0 bases, and 11 bases lay in between. This CDR3 contains 16 residues. Germline-derived CDR1 and CDR2 are MNHEY and SMNVEV (reference sequence). The sequence derives from a man in his thirties or forties in good health. Specimen: blood. This sequence joins TRBV27 and TRBJ1-1; D gene unclear. The CDR3 loop is CASSLSWTVMNTEAFF. CDR3 nucleotide sequence: TGTGCCAGCAGTTTATCTTGGACGGTGATGAACACTGAAGCTTTCTTT.